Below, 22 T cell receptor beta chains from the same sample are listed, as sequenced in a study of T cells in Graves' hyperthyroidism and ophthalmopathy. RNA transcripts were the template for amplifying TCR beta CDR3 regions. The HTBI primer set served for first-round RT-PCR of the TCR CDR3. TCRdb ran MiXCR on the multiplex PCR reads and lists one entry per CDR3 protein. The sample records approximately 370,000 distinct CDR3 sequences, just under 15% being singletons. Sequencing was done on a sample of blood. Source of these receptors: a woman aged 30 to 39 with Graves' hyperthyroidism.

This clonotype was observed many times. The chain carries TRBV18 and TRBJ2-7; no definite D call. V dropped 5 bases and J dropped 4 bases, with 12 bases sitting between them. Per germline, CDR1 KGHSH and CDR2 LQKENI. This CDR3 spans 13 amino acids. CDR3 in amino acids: CASSTAPGYEQYF. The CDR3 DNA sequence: TGTGCCAGCTCAACAGCCCCAGGTTACGAGCAGTACTTC.

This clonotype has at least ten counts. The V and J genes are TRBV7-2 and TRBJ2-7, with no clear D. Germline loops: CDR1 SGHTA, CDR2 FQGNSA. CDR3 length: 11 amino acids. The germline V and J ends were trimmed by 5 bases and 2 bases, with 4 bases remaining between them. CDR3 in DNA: TGTGCCAGCAGCACAGCCTACGAGCAGTACTTC. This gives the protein CASSTAYEQYF. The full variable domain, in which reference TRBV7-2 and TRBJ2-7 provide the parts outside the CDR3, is GAGVSQSPSNKVTEKGKDVELRCDPISGHTALYWYRQSLGQGLEFLIYFQGNSAPDKSGLPSDRFSAERTGGSVSTLTIQRTQQEDSAVYLCASSTAYEQYFGPGTRLTVT.

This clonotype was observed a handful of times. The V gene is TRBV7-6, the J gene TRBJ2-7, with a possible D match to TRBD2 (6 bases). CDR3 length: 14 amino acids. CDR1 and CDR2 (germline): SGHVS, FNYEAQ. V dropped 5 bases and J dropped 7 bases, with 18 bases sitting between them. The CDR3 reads CASSALGGGLEQYF. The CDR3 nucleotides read TGTGCCAGCAGCGCGCTGGGAGGCGGGTTAGAGCAGTACTTC.

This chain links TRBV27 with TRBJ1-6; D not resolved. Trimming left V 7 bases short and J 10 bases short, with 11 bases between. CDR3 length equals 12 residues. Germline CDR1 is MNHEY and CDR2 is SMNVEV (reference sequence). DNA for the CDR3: TGTGCCAGCACCACGAGGGAGTCACCCCTCCACTTT. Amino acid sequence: CASTTRESPLHF.

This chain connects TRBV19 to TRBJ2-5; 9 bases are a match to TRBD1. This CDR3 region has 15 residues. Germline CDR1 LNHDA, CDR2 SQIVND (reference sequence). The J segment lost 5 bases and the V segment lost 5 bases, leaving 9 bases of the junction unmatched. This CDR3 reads CASSSGTGRNETQYF. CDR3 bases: TGTGCCAGTAGTTCCGGGACAGGGAGAAATGAGACCCAGTACTTC.

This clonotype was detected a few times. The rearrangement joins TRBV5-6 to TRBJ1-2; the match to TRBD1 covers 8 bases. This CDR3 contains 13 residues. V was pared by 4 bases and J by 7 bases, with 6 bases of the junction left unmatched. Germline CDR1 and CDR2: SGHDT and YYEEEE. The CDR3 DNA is TGTGCCAGCAGCCAGGACAGGGTCTTTGGCTACACCTTC. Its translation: CASSQDRVFGYTF.

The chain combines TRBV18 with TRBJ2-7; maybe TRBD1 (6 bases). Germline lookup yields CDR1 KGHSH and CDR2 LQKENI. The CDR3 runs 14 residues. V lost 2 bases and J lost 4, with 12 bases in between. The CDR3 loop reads CASSPTQGKYEQYF. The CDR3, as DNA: TGTGCCAGCTCACCAACCCAGGGGAAGTACGAGCAGTACTTC. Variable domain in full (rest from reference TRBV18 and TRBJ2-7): NAGVMQNPRHLVRRRGQEARLRCSPMKGHSHVYWYRQLPEEGLKFMVYLQKENIIDESGMPKERFSAEFPKEGPSILRIQQVVRGDSAAYFCASSPTQGKYEQYFGPGTRLTVT.

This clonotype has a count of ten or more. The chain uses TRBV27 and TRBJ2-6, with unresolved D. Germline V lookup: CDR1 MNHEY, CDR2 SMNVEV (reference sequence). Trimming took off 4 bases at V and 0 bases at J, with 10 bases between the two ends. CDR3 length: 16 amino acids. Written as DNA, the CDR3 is TGTGCCAGCAGTTCCCTGCGGAACTCTGGGGCCAACGTCCTGACTTTC. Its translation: CASSSLRNSGANVLTF. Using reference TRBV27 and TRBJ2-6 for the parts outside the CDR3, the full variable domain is EAQVTQNPRYLITVTGKKLTVTCSQNMNHEYMSWYRQDPGLGLRQIYYSMNVEVTDKGDVPEGYKVSRKEKRNFPLILESPSPNQTSLYFCASSSLRNSGANVLTFGAGSRLTVL.

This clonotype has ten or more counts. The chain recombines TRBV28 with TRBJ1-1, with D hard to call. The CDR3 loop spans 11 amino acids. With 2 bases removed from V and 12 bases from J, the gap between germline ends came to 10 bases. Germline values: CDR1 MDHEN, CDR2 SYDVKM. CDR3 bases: TGTGCCAGCAGTTTACGGTGGGAAACTTTCTTT. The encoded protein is CASSLRWETFF.

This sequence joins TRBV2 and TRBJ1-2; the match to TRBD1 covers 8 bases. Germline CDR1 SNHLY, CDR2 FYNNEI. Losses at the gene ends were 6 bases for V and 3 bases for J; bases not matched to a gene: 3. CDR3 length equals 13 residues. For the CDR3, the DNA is TGTGCCAGCAGGGACAGGGCCGACTATGGCTACACCTTC. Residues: CASRDRADYGYTF. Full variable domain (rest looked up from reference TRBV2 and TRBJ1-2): EPEVTQTPSHQVTQMGQEVILRCVPISNHLYFYWYRQILGQKVEFLVSFYNNEISEKSEIFDDQFSVERPDGSNFTLKIRSTKLEDSAMYFCASRDRADYGYTFGSGTRLTVV.

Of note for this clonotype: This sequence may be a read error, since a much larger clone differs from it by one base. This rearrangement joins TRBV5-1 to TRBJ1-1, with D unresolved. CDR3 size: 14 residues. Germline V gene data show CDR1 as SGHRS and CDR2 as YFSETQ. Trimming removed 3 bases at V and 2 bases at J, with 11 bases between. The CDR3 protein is CASSSNTLNTEAFF. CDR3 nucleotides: TGCGCCAGCAGCTCTAACACTTTAAACACTGAAGCTTTCTTT. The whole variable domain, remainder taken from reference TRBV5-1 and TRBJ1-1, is KAGVTQTPRYLIKTRGQQVTLSCSPISGHRSVSWYQQTPGQGLQFLFEYFSETQRNKGNFPGRFSGRQFSNSRSEMNVSTLELGDSALYLCASSSNTLNTEAFFGQGTRLTVV.

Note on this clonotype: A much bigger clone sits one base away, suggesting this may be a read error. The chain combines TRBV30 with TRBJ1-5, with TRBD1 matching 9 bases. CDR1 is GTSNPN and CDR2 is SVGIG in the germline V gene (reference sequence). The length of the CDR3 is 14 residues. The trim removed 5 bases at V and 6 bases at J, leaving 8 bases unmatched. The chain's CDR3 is CAWHPTGGAQPQHF. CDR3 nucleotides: TGTGCCTGGCACCCGACAGGGGGGGCTCAGCCCCAGCATTTT.

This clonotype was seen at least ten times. CDR3 DNA sequence: TGTGCCATCAGCCTTGGGAACGAGCAGTACTTC. It codes for CAISLGNEQYF. V usage is TRBV10-3 and J usage is TRBJ2-7; no reliable D call. This CDR3 has 11 residues. With 6 bases removed from V and 5 bases from J, the gap between germline ends came to 8 bases. Germline V gene data show CDR1 as ENHRY and CDR2 as SYGVKD.

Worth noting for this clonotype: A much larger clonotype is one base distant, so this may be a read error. CDR3 DNA sequence: TGCAGTGGATGGCCCGGAGGGGACACTGAAGCTTTCTTT. It is translated as CSGWPGGDTEAFF. The rearrangement links TRBV20-1 to TRBJ1-1, with D perhaps matching TRBD1 (5 bases). Trimming left V 7 bases short and J 3 bases short, with 15 bases between. The CDR3 consists of 13 residues. Germline V lookup: CDR1 DFQATT, CDR2 SNEGSKA (reference sequence).

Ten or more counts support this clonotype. DNA of the CDR3: TGTGCCAGCAGTTTAATCGGACTAGCTCCAGAGACCCAGTACTTC. Its translation: CASSLIGLAPETQYF. This chain joins TRBV27 and TRBJ2-5, with 8 bases fitting TRBD2. Germline trimming cut 2 bases from V and 4 bases from J; bases unmatched to any gene: 6. This CDR3 region has 15 residues. Germline V CDR1 and CDR2: MNHEY, SMNVEV (reference sequence).

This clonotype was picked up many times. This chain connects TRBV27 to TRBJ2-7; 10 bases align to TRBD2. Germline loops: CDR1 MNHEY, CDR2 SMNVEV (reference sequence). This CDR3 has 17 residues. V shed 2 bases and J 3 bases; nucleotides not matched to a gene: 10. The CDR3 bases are TGTGCCAGCAGTTTAACGGTAACGGGACTAGCGTTCTACGAGCAGTACTTC. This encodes CASSLTVTGLAFYEQYF.

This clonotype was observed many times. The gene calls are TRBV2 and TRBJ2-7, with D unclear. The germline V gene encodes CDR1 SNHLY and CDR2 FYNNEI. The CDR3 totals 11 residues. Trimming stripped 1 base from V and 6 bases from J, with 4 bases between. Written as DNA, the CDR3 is TGTGCCAGCAGTGAAGTGGCCGAGCAGTACTTC. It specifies CASSEVAEQYF.

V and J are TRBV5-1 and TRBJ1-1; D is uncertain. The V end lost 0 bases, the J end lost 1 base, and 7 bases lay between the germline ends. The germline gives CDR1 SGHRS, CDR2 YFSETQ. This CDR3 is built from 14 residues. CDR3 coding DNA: TGCGCCAGCAGCTTGGAGGGCCAGAACACTGAAGCTTTCTTT. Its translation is CASSLEGQNTEAFF.

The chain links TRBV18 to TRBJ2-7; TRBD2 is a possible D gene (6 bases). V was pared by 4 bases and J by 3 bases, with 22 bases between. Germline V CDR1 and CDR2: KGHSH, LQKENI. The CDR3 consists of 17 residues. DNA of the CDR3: TGTGCCAGCTCACGTGCAGGCGGGGACTTCCAAATCTACGAGCAGTACTTC. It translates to CASSRAGGDFQIYEQYF.

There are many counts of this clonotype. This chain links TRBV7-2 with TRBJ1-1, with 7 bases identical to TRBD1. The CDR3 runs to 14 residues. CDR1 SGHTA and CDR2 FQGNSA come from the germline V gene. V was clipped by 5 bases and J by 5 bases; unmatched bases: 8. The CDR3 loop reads CASSRRQGGTEAFF. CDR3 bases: TGTGCCAGCAGCCGACGACAGGGTGGGACTGAAGCTTTCTTT.

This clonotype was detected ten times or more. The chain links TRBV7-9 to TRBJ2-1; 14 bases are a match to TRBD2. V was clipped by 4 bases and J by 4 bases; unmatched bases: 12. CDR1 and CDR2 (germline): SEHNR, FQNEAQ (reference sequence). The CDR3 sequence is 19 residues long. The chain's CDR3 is CASSSEIGTSGSLYNEQFF. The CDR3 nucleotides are TGTGCCAGCAGCTCCGAGATCGGGACTAGCGGGAGTCTTTACAATGAGCAGTTCTTC.

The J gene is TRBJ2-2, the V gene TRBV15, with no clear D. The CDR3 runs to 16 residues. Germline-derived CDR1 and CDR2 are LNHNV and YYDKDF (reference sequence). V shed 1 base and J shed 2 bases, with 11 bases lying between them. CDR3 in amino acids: CATSRVGVRNTGELFF. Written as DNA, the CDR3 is TGTGCCACCAGCAGAGTTGGCGTCAGAAACACCGGGGAGCTGTTTTTT.